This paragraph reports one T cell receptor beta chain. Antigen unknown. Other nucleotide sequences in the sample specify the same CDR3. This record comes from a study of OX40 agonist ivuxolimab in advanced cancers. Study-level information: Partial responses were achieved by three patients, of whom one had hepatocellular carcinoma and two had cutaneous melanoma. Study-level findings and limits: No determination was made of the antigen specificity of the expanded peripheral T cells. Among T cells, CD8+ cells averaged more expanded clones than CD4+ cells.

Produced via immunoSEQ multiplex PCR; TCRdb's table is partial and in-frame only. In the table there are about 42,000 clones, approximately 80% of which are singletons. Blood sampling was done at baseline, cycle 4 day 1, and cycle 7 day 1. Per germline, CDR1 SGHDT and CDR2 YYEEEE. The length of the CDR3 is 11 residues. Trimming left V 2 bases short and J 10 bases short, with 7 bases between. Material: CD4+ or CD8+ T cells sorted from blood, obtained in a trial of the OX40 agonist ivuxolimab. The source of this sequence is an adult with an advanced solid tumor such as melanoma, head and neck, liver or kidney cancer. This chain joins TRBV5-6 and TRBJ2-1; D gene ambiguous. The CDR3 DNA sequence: TGTGCCAGCAGCTTTGCAACAGAGCAGTTCTTC. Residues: CASSFATEQFF.